Presented here are 2 T cell receptor beta chains from one specimen sequenced in a study of T cells in Graves' hyperthyroidism and ophthalmopathy. RNA transcripts yielded amplified TCR beta CDR3 regions. HTBI primers were the set used in a first-round RT-PCR of the TCR CDR3. TCRdb processed the multiplex PCR reads anew with MiXCR; each CDR3 protein has one entry. The data hold roughly 640,000 distinct CDR3 sequences, with roughly 16% observed a single time. The specimen sequenced was blood. Receptors originate from a woman aged 40 to 49 with Graves' ophthalmopathy.

This sequence joins TRBV19 and TRBJ2-1; 9 nucleotides match TRBD1. The CDR3 consists of 14 residues. J was trimmed by 1 base and V by 7 bases; bases with no gene match: 2. Looked up from germline, CDR1 is LNHDA and CDR2 is SQIVND (reference sequence). The CDR3 sequence is CASKTGGSYNEQFF. In nucleotides, the CDR3 is TGTGCCAGTAAGACAGGGGGATCCTACAATGAGCAGTTCTTC.

The chain couples TRBV6-1 to TRBJ2-5; D might be TRBD1 or TRBD2, each matching 5 bases. CDR1 is MNHNS and CDR2 is SASEGT in the germline V gene. V shed 7 bases and J shed 5 bases, with 14 bases lying between them. This CDR3 has 13 amino acids. CDR3 loop: CASTWGEGETQYF. In nucleotides, the CDR3 is TGTGCCAGCACCTGGGGCGAGGGGGAGACCCAGTACTTC.